This T cell receptor (beta chain) was captured in a study of CD8 T cells in ankylosing spondylitis. Study-level points and caveats: Significantly higher representation of disease-linked clones was reported for matched ankylosing spondylitis synovial fluid. CD8+ by phenotype, disease-linked clones were relatively rare in peripheral blood. Certain motif variants had earlier been reported in reactive arthritis synovial fluid and blood. It appeared that ankylosing spondylitis blood was characterized by a TCR beta motif of several highly homologous variants.

By quantitative 5'-RACE with molecular barcodes, the TCR beta libraries were made. TCRdb itself ran the 5' RACE reads through MiXCR, one entry per CDR3 protein. Of about 450,000 distinct CDR3 sequences listed, roughly a quarter are singletons. This clonotype was seen a handful of times. Its target is not known. With V trimmed by 1 base and J by 0 bases, 6 bases remained unmatched. This CDR3 has 16 amino acids. Germline assignment: CDR1 SGHRS and CDR2 YFSETQ. The sample taken for sequencing was blood, either unsorted or a sorted T cell fraction (not recorded which). The chain has TRBV5-1 and TRBJ2-5; 7 nucleotides align to TRBD2. This receptor was taken from a male donor with ankylosing spondylitis. CDR3 nucleotides: TGCGCCAGCAGCTTGCCCCTAGCGGAGTACCAAGAGACCCAGTACTTC. Amino acid sequence: CASSLPLAEYQETQYF.